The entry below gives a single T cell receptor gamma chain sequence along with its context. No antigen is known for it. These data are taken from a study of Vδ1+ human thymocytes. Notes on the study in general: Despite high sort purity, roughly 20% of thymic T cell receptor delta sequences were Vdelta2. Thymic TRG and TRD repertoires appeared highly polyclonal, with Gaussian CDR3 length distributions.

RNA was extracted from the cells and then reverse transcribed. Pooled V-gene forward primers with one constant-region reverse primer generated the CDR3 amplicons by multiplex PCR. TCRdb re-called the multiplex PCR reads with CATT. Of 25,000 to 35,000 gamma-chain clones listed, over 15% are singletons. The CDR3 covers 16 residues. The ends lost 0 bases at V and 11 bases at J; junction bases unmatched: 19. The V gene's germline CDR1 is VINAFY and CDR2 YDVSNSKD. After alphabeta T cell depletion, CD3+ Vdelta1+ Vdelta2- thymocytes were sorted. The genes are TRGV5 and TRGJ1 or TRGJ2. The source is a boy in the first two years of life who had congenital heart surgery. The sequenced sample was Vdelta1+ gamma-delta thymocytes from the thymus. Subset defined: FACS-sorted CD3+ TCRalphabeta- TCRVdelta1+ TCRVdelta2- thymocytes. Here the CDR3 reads CATWDRQFRGIVQKLF. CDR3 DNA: TGTGCCACCTGGGACAGGCAGTTTAGGGGCATTGTCCAGAAACTCTTT.